Below are 5 T cell receptor beta chains sequenced from a single sample in a study of shared clonotypes between healthy human individuals (dated by TCRdb to the early 2020s). Libraries were made using the immunoSEQ multiplex PCR assay. TCRdb mirrors the immuneACCESS table, restricted to in-frame sequences. Some clones are absent from its copies; in checked studies, under half trace to an unresolved V gene, and the reason for the others is unknown. The sample table lists about 530,000 clones, approximately 95% of them with a count of one. Together, the top ten hold about 0.064% of the sample. The sample taken for sequencing was naive CD4+ T cells sorted from blood. Interpreted using the paper, the cell subset or site label stands for: CD45RA+ positively selected. The receptors originated from a woman in her thirties in good health.

The table lists this clone with a count of one. J is TRBJ2-3 and V is TRBV2, with TRBD1 matching over 7 bases. This CDR3 is 15 amino acids long. The V gene's germline CDR1 is SNHLY and CDR2 FYNNEI. V shed 8 bases, J shed 1 base, and the junction held 9 bases outside the gene matches. CDR3 bases: TGTGCCAGCCGAAGACCTGACAGGGGCACAGATACGCAGTATTTT. Translating it yields CASRRPDRGTDTQYF.

In regard to this clone: The limits of the CDR3 on the DNA are not certain, so only TCRdb's listed CDR3 is given. The CDR3 sequence: CAISDSGQGAYEQYF. V gene TRBV10-3 combines with J gene TRBJ2-7; TRBD1 was called by the table and not checked on the DNA. The CDR3 contains 15 residues when both ends are counted. Germline V gives CDR1 ENHRY, CDR2 SYGVKD.

The chain joins TRBV2 to TRBJ1-5, with a possible D match to TRBD1 (5 bases). The germline V gene has CDR1 SNHLY and CDR2 FYNNEI. The CDR3 spans 17 residues. The V gene lost 6 bases and the J gene lost 3 bases, with 21 bases spanning the gap. The DNA of the CDR3 is TGTGCCAGCAGAGACAATCGGTGGACAACTACCAATCAGCCCCAGCATTTT. Translation gives CASRDNRWTTTNQPQHF.

This chain uses TRBV19 with TRBJ2-5; 9 positions agree with TRBD1. The J call may be in error: the DNA end matches TRBJ2-7 better. The germline V gene has CDR1 LNHDA and CDR2 SQIVND (reference sequence). This CDR3 has 13 residues. CDR3 in amino acids: CASSSGQGYEQYF. CDR3 nucleotides: TGTGCCAGTAGTTCGGGACAGGGCTACGAGCAGTACTTC.

The rearrangement links TRBV5-6 to TRBJ2-7, with a weak D call TRBD1 (6 bases). This CDR3 region has 13 residues. V shed 5 bases and J shed 4 bases, with 13 bases lying between them. Germline CDR1 and CDR2: SGHDT and YYEEEE. The CDR3 sequence: CASSRTGTYEQYF. DNA for the CDR3: TGTGCCAGCAGTAGAACAGGGACGTACGAGCAGTACTTC.